This TCR beta chain came from a study of blood T cell repertoires in COVID-19. About the study: PBMCs, B-cell-depleted T cells, or T cells were the source of the cDNA or gDNA that made up the material.

Methods used by the authors: Amplified reference gene primers provided the basis for estimating nucleated cell counts. Generated by immunoSEQ multiplex PCR, the TCRdb table keeps only in-frame clones and is missing some. V, J and clone size derive from that table, while D and trimming were established from the DNA sequence. The sample holds 96,000 or so clones, around nine tenths seen once. In Seattle, patients joined the study during active infection and were tracked longitudinally. Sequenced sample: peripheral blood. The sequence was obtained from a human donor with COVID-19, enrolled during active disease. The donor label of this sample is uncertain.

CDR3 amino acids: CASTPPQDTEAFF. Here the CDR3 DNA reads TGTGCCAGCACGCCCCCCCAGGACACTGAAGCTTTCTTT. The chain combines TRBV6-5 with TRBJ1-1; unclear D gene. The length of the CDR3 is 13 residues. Germline CDR1 MNHEY, CDR2 SVGAGI. V lost 7 bases and J lost 3, with 12 bases in between.